The 13 T cell receptor beta chains listed next were all sequenced from one sample in a study of T-cell reconstitution after alpha-beta-depleted transplantation in children. A library of TCRbeta sequences, prepared with unique molecular identifiers, was generated. TCRdb reprocessed the PCR reads with MiXCR, giving one entry per CDR3 protein. The top ten clones hold 5% to 7% of a sample with hundreds of thousands of distinct CDR3 sequences, just under 8.5% of them seen once. Specimen: PBMCs, mostly from graft donor cells, collected 180 days after TCRalphabeta/CD19-depleted stem cell transplant. These receptors came from a male patient under 18 who had a stem cell transplant for acute lymphoblastic leukemia, so the T cells may come from the graft donor.

The sample holds many counts of this clonotype. The chain combines TRBV10-2 with TRBJ2-7; TRBD1 is a possible D gene (6 bases). The V gene lost 2 bases and the J gene lost 0 bases, with 11 bases spanning the gap. The CDR3 loop spans 15 amino acids. The germline gives CDR1 WSHSY, CDR2 SAAADI. The CDR3 spells CASSERDTSSYEQYF. The CDR3 DNA follows: TGCGCCAGCAGTGAGAGGGACACGAGCTCCTACGAGCAGTACTTC.

This clonotype was counted at least ten times. The gene calls are TRBV6-5 and TRBJ2-1; 8 nucleotides align to TRBD2. Trimming at V came to 1 base and at J to 9 bases, leaving 2 bases not matched to a gene. The CDR3 spans 13 residues. Germline V lookup: CDR1 MNHEY, CDR2 SVGAGI. The CDR3, as DNA: TGTGCCAGCAGTTACTTCGGGGGGGGTGAGCAGTTCTTC. Its protein product is CASSYFGGGEQFF.

This clonotype was found a few times. The chain has TRBV4-3 and TRBJ2-1; possible D gene TRBD1, 6 bases. This CDR3 comprises 20 residues. Germline assignment: CDR1 LGHNA and CDR2 YSLEER. Trimming removed 1 base at V and 4 bases at J, with 26 bases between. CDR3 nucleotide sequence: TGCGCCAGCAGCCAAGCAGCCAGGGCGGTGGGACAATGGGGTTACAATGAGCAGTTCTTC. Translation: CASSQAARAVGQWGYNEQFF.

This clonotype came up many times. This chain links TRBV15 with TRBJ1-1, with TRBD1 identical over 9 bases. The CDR3 totals 16 residues. The V gene end was trimmed by 7 bases and the J gene end by 3 bases; junction bases not matched to a gene: 12. Germline CDR1 and CDR2: LNHNV and YYDKDF (reference sequence). The CDR3 sequence is CATISPTTGGHTEAFF. The CDR3 nucleotides are TGTGCCACCATCTCGCCCACTACAGGGGGCCACACTGAAGCTTTCTTT.

V usage is TRBV3-1 and J usage is TRBJ1-6; D gene uncertain. Germline V CDR1 and CDR2: LGHDT, YNNKEL (reference sequence). This CDR3 comprises 14 residues. Trimming removed 2 bases at V and 7 bases at J, with 9 bases between. In DNA, the CDR3 is TGTGCCAGCAGCCAACGGGCCCAGAATTCACCCCTCCACTTT. It encodes CASSQRAQNSPLHF.

Remarks on this clonotype: Possible read error: a much larger clone is one base away. The gene calls are TRBV20-1 and TRBJ2-7; 7 bases are shared with TRBD2. Germline V lookup: CDR1 DFQATT, CDR2 SNEGSKA (reference sequence). This CDR3 has 14 amino acids. CDR3 residues: CSARSREAKYDQYF. CDR3 in DNA: TGCAGTGCTAGAAGTCGGGAGGCCAAGTACGACCAGTACTTC.

This clonotype was seen at least ten times. This sequence joins TRBV7-2 and TRBJ2-1; 10 positions match TRBD2. Germline CDR1 is SGHTA and CDR2 is FQGNSA. Trimming cost V 5 bases and J 8 bases; bases outside gene matches: 12. The CDR3 is 16 residues long. The CDR3 reads CASSAYSGRLSDEQFF. The CDR3 bases are TGTGCCAGCAGCGCCTATAGCGGGAGGCTTTCTGATGAGCAGTTCTTC.

This clonotype has a count of ten or more. The gene calls are TRBV2 and TRBJ1-5; no firm D call. The germline CDR1 and CDR2 sequences are SNHLY and FYNNEI. V was pared by 1 base and J by 9 bases, with 16 bases between. This CDR3 is 15 amino acids long. The CDR3 bases are TGTGCCAGCAGTGAAGGACGGGCGGCTTTCGGGCCCCAGCATTTT. The encoded protein is CASSEGRAAFGPQHF.

This clonotype has at least ten counts. The gene calls are TRBV5-1 and TRBJ2-1, with 10 bases aligning to TRBD2. Per germline, CDR1 SGHRS and CDR2 YFSETQ. After removal of 4 bases from V and 2 bases from J, the junction contained 3 bases not matched to a gene. This CDR3 comprises 15 residues. The CDR3 DNA follows: TGCGCCAGCAGCCCTACTAGCGGGACCTACAATGAGCAGTTCTTC. This encodes CASSPTSGTYNEQFF.

This clonotype was detected many times. This chain joins TRBV5-1 and TRBJ2-3; TRBD2 matches at 7 bases. This CDR3 is 17 amino acids long. The V and J ends lost 0 bases and 3 bases, in that order; junction bases with no gene match: 10. Germline V gene lookup returns CDR1 SGHRS and CDR2 YFSETQ. The CDR3 is CASSLGGQWRETDTQYF. CDR3 coding DNA: TGCGCCAGCAGCTTGGGAGGACAATGGCGGGAGACAGATACGCAGTATTTT.

This clonotype showed up many times. This chain uses TRBV20-1 with TRBJ1-1, with TRBD1 identical over 8 bases. Germline CDR1 reads DFQATT; CDR2 reads SNEGSKA (reference sequence). There are 13 residues in the CDR3. Germline trimming cut 3 bases from V and 4 bases from J; bases unmatched to any gene: 4. CDR3 DNA sequence: TGCAGTGCTAGGACAGGGGCGTTCACTGAAGCTTTCTTT. This sequence encodes CSARTGAFTEAFF.

This clonotype was picked up many times. The chain uses TRBV7-2 and TRBJ2-5, with 8 bases identical to TRBD2. This CDR3 spans 16 amino acids. V trimming: 1 base; J trimming: 3 bases; junction bases outside the gene matches: 7. Germline V gene data show CDR1 as SGHTA and CDR2 as FQGNSA. For the CDR3, the DNA is TGTGCCAGCAGCTTAGTTCCGGGACTAGGCAAAGAGACCCAGTACTTC. Translating gives CASSLVPGLGKETQYF.

This clonotype was detected ten times or more. The rearrangement joins TRBV21-1 to TRBJ2-4; the table's D call of TRBD2 was not tested on the DNA. TRBV21-1 is given as a pseudogene. CDR3 length: 18 residues. The CDR3 here is CASSPTSSVVLAKNIQYF. CDR3 DNA sequence: TGTGCCAGCAGCCCCACTAGTAGTGTGGTTCTAGCCAAAAACATTCAGTACTTC.